The source of this TCR beta chain is a study of OX40 agonist ivuxolimab in advanced cancers. Trimming removed 2 bases from V and 1 base from J; junction bases left unmatched: 9. This CDR3 is 17 amino acids long. Germline V CDR1 and CDR2: ENHRY, SYGVKD. The protocol was immunoSEQ multiplex PCR, while the TCRdb copy is restricted to in-frame clones and leaves out a portion. The table shows 98,000 or so clones, with more than 85% occurring only once. This clone was seen a handful of times. This chain links TRBV10-3 with TRBJ2-7; 9 positions agree with TRBD2. The TCR originated in an adult with an advanced solid tumor such as melanoma, head and neck, liver or kidney cancer. The sample in question was CD4+ or CD8+ T cells sorted from blood, obtained in a trial of the OX40 agonist ivuxolimab. The CDR3 spells CAISETLAGERSYEQYF. The DNA of the CDR3 is TGTGCCATCAGTGAGACTTTAGCGGGAGAGAGGTCCTACGAGCAGTACTTC.